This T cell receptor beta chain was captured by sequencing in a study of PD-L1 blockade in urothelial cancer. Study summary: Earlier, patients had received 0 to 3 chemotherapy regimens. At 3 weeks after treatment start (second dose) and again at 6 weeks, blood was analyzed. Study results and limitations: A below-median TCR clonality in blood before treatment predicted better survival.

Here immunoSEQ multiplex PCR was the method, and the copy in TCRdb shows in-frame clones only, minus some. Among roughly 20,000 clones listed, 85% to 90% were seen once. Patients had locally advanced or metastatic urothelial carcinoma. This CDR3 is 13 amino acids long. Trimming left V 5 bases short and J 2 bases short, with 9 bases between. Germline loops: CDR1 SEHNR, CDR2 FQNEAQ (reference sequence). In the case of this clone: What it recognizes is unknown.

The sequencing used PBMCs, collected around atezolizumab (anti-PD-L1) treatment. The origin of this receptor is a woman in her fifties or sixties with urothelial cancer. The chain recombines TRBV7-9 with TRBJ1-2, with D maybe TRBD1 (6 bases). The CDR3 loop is CASSHGTNYGYTF. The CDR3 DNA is TGTGCCAGCAGCCACGGGACAAACTATGGCTACACCTTC.